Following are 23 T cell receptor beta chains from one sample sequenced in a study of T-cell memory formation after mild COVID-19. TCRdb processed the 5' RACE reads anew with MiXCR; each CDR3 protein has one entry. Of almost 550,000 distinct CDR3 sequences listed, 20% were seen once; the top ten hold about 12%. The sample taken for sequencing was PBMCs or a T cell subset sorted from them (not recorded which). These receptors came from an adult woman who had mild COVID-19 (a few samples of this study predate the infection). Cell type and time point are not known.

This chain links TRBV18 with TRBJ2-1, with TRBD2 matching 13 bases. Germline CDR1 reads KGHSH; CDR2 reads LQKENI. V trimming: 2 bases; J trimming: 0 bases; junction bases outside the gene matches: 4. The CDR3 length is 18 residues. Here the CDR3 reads CASSPGTSGKSSYNEQFF. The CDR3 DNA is TGTGCCAGCTCACCAGGGACTAGCGGGAAGAGCTCCTACAATGAGCAGTTCTTC.

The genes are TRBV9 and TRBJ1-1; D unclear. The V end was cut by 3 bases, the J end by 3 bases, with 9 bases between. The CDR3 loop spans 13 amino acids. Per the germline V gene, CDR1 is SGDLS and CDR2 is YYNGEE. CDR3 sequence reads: CASSASPDTEAFF. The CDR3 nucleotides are TGTGCCAGCAGCGCCTCTCCAGACACTGAAGCTTTCTTT.

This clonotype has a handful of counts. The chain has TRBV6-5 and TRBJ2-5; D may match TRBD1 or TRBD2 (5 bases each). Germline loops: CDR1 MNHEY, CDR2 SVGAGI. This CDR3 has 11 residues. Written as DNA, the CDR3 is TGTGCTGCCGGGACCTCGGAGACCCAGTACTTC. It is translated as CAAGTSETQYF.

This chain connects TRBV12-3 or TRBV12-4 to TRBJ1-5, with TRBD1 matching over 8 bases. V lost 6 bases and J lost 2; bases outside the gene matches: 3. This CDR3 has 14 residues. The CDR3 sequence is CASRKDRGNQPQHF. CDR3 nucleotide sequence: TGTGCCAGCAGAAAGGACAGGGGCAATCAGCCCCAGCATTTT.

This CDR3 reads CASSPIKEYGYTF. CDR3 nucleotides: TGTGCCAGCAGCCCCATCAAGGAGTATGGCTACACCTTC. This chain connects TRBV11-2 to TRBJ1-2, with D unresolved. The CDR3 spans 13 residues. Germline CDR1 SGHAT, CDR2 FQNNGV. V lost 5 bases and J 5 bases, leaving 12 bases between the germline ends.

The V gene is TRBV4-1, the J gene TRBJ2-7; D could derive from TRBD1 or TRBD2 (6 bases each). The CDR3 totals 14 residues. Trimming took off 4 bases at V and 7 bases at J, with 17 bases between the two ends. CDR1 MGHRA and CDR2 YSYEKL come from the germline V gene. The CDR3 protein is CASSRSGAPGEQYF. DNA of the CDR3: TGCGCCAGCAGCCGGTCGGGGGCGCCGGGGGAGCAGTACTTC.

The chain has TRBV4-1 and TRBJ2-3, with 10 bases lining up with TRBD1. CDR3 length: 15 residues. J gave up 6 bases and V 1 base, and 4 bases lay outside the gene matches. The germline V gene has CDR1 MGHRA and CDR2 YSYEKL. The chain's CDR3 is CASSQGQGAWDTQYF. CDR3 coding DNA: TGCGCCAGCAGCCAAGGACAGGGGGCATGGGATACGCAGTATTTT.

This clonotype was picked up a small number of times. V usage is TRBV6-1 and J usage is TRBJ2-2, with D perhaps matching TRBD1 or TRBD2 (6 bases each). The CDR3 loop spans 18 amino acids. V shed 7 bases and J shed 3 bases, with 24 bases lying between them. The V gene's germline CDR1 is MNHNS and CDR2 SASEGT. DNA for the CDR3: TGTGCCAGCAAGGGGGATTGGCGGGACAAGGGGGACACCGGGGAGCTGTTTTTT. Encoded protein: CASKGDWRDKGDTGELFF.

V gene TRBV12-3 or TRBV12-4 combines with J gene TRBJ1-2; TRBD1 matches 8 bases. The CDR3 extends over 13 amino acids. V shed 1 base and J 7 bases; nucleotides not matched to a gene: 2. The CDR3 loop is CASSLGRGLGYTF. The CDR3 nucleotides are TGTGCCAGCAGTTTAGGCAGGGGGCTTGGCTACACCTTC.

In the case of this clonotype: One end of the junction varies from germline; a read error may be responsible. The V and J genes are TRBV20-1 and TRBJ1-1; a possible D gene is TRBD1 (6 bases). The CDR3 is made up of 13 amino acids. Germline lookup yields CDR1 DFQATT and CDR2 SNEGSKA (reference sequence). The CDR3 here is CSAREQGTTEAFF. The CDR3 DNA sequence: TGCAGTGCCAGAGAACAGGGAACTACCGAAGCTTTCTTT.

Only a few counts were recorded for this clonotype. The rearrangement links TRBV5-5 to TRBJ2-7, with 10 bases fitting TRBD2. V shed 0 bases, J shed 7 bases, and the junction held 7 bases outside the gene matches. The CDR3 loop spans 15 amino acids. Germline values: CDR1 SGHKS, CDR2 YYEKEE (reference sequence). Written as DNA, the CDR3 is TGTGCCAGCAGCTTGGCAAGCGGGGGGGCCGTAGAGCAGTACTTC. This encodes CASSLASGGAVEQYF.

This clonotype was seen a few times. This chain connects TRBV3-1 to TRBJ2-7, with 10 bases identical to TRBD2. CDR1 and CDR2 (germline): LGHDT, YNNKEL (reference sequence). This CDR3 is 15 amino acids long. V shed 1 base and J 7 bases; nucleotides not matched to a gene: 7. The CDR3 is CASSQVAGGPAEQYF. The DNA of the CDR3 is TGTGCCAGCAGCCAAGTAGCGGGAGGCCCTGCGGAGCAGTACTTC.

CDR3 in DNA: TGTGCCAGCAGTTTACACCGCGGGAAGGGCGAGCAGTACTTC. Its protein product is CASSLHRGKGEQYF. The chain links TRBV12-3 or TRBV12-4 to TRBJ2-7; D may be TRBD2 (6 bases). This CDR3 has 14 residues. V was shortened by 2 bases and J by 6 bases, with 14 bases between the two germline ends.

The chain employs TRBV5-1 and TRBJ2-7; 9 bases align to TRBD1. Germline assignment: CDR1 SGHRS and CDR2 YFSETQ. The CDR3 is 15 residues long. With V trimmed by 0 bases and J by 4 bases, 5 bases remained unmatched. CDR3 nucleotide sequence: TGCGCCAGCAGCTTGGGGCTGGGACAGGGATACGAGCAGTACTTC. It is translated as CASSLGLGQGYEQYF. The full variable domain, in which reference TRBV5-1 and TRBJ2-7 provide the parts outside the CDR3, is KAGVTQTPRYLIKTRGQQVTLSCSPISGHRSVSWYQQTPGQGLQFLFEYFSETQRNKGNFPGRFSGRQFSNSRSEMNVSTLELGDSALYLCASSLGLGQGYEQYFGPGTRLTVT.

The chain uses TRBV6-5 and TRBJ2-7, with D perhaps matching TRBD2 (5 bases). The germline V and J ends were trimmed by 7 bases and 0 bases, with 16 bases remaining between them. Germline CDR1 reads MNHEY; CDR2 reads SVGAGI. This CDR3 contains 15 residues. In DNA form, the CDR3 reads TGTGCCAGCACCCCGGAGGTAGCAGGCTCCTACGAGCAGTACTTC. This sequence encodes CASTPEVAGSYEQYF.

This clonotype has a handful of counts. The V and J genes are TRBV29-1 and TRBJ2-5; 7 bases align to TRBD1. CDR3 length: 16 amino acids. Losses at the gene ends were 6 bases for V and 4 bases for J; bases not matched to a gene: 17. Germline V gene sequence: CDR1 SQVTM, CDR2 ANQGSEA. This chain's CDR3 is CSVRYTSTGHPETQYF. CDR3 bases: TGCAGCGTACGTTATACTTCGACAGGGCATCCAGAGACCCAGTACTTC.

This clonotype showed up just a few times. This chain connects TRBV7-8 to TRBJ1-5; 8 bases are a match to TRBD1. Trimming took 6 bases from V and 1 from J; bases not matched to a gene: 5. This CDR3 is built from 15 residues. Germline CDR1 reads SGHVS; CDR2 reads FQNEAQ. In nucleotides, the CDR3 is TGTGCCAGCAGGTCAGACAGGGGAAGCAATCAGCCCCAGCATTTT. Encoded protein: CASRSDRGSNQPQHF.

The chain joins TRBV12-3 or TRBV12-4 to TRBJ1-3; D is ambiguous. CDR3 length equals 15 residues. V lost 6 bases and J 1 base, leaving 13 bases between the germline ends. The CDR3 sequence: CASRGVTESGNTIYF. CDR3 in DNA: TGTGCCAGCAGGGGAGTAACGGAATCTGGAAACACCATATATTTT.

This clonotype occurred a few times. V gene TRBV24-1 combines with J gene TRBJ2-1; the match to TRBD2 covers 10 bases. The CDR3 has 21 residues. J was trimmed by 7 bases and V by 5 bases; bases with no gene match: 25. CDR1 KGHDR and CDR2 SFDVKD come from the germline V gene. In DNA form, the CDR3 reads TGTGCCACCAGTGTTTTATCGAAAAAAGCTAGCGGGGGATCGCTGGGAAATGAGCAGTTCTTC. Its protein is CATSVLSKKASGGSLGNEQFF.

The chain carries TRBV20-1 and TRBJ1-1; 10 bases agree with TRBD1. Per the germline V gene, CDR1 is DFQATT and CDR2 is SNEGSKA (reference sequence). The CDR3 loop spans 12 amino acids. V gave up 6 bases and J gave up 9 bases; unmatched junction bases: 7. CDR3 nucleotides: TGCAGTGCAACCCGACAGGGGGCGCAAGCTTTCTTT. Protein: CSATRQGAQAFF.

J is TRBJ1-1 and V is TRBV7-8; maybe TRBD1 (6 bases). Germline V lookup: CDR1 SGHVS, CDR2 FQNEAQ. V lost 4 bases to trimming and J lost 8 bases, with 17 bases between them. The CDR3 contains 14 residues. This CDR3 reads CASSSVPGGQEAFF. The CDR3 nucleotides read TGTGCCAGCAGCTCCGTCCCGGGGGGCCAAGAAGCTTTCTTT.

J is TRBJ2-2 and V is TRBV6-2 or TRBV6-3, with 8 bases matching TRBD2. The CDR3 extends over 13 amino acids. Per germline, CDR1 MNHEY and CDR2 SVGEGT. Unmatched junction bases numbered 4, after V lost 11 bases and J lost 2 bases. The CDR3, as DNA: TGTGCCGGCGGGAGGACTAACACCGGGGAGCTGTTTTTT. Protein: CAGGRTNTGELFF.

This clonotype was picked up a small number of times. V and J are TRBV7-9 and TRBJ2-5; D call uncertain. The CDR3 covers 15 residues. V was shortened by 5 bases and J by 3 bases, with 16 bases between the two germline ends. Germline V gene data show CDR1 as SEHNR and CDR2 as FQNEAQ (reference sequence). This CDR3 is CASSPITASKETQYF. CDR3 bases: TGTGCCAGCAGCCCGATCACGGCCAGCAAAGAGACCCAGTACTTC.